The T cell receptor beta chain described here comes from a study of blood T cell repertoires in COVID-19. Overall study context: Sites across the United States, Italy and Spain contributed samples from acute and convalescent COVID-19.

Profiled with immunoSEQ multiplex PCR; TCRdb holds only in-frame clones, not every one. The sample carries around 250,000 clones, approximately 84% recorded once. Participant-reported clinical history was the basis for cohort assignment. Germline-derived CDR1 and CDR2 are MNHEY and SMNVEV (reference sequence). This CDR3 has 14 amino acids. V shed 5 bases, J shed 6 bases, and the junction held 8 bases outside the gene matches. The specimen was PBMCs or T cells enriched from blood (not recorded which). The sequence came from a man between 18 and 35 years old who had recovered from COVID-19. The chain couples TRBV27 to TRBJ2-7; 9 nucleotides agree with TRBD1. CDR3 sequence: CASSQDRGPGEQYF. DNA of the CDR3: TGTGCCAGCAGTCAGGACAGGGGACCAGGCGAGCAGTACTTC.